This T cell receptor beta chain is from a study of beta chain features in type 1 diabetes. Of note for this clone: Its antigen is unknown.

Expressed TCRB transcripts got sequenced, as all isolated RNA was reverse transcribed. Libraries were prepared by immunoSEQ multiplex PCR; TCRdb keeps only in-frame clonotypes and omits some of them. The data hold 80,000 to 90,000 clones, with approximately 32% observed a single time. Broader study findings: A closer apparent resemblance between naive, central memory and Treg TCRB repertoires was seen in patients than in healthy donors.

CDR3 length equals 14 residues. V lost 5 bases to trimming and J lost 2 bases, with 13 bases between them. Germline CDR1 MNHEY, CDR2 SVGAGI. The V and J genes are TRBV6-5 and TRBJ2-7; perhaps TRBD1 as D (6 bases). This clonotype originated in a woman under 30 in good health. Sequencing used stem cell memory CD4+ T cells from blood. The CDR3 sequence: CASSTGTTTYEQYF. For the CDR3, the DNA is TGTGCCAGCAGTACTGGGACAACCACCTACGAGCAGTACTTC.